The 32 T cell receptor beta chains listed next were all sequenced from one sample in a study of blood T cells in healthy people across ages. A J-beta primer mix and a sample-barcoded 5' primer were used in a second PCR of about 6 to 12 cycles. Via MiXCR, TCRdb re-called the 5' RACE reads, giving one row per CDR3 protein. The data hold 1.2 million to 1.5 million distinct CDR3 sequences, with roughly 40% observed a single time. The sequencing input was blood. These receptors came from a woman younger than 35 in good health.

The chain is built from TRBV5-4 and TRBJ2-1, with 9 bases identical to TRBD2. V was pared by 5 bases and J by 4 bases, with 7 bases of the junction left unmatched. The CDR3 is 15 amino acids. Germline-derived CDR1 and CDR2 are SGHNT and YYREEE (reference sequence). For the CDR3, the DNA is TGTGCCAGCAGTTGGGGACTAGCTAGGTACAATGAGCAGTTCTTC. Protein product: CASSWGLARYNEQFF.

This clonotype came up many times. This chain connects TRBV10-3 to TRBJ2-5; 11 nucleotides align to TRBD2. Trimming took 3 bases from V and 5 from J; bases not matched to a gene: 5. The CDR3 spans 15 residues. Germline lookup yields CDR1 ENHRY and CDR2 SYGVKD. The CDR3 spells CAISETSGRSETQYF. CDR3 sequence (DNA): TGTGCCATCAGTGAAACTAGCGGGAGATCTGAGACCCAGTACTTC.

This chain links TRBV4-1 with TRBJ2-3; 11 bases map to TRBD2. Trimming removed 6 bases from V and 3 bases from J; junction bases left unmatched: 14. CDR1 is MGHRA and CDR2 is YSYEKL in the germline V gene. There are 18 residues in the CDR3. The CDR3 is CASSRTSGSLRWTDTQYF. CDR3 DNA: TGCGCCAGCAGTCGAACTAGCGGGAGCCTCAGGTGGACAGATACGCAGTATTTT.

This chain links TRBV6-5 with TRBJ1-4; D is undetermined. Per germline, CDR1 MNHEY and CDR2 SVGAGI. Trimming removed 0 bases from V and 7 bases from J, with 9 bases in between. The CDR3 consists of 14 residues. CDR3 residues: CASSYSVNTEKLFF. The DNA for the CDR3 is TGTGCCAGCAGTTACTCAGTGAATACTGAAAAACTGTTTTTT.

This rearrangement joins TRBV5-6 to TRBJ2-3; TRBD2 might be the D (6 bases). Germline assignment: CDR1 SGHDT and CDR2 YYEEEE. V lost 3 bases, J lost 4 bases, and 21 bases lay in between. This CDR3 has 17 amino acids. CDR3 protein: CASSSPKTGAVADTQYF. In DNA, the CDR3 is TGTGCCAGCAGCTCCCCAAAGACGGGAGCCGTCGCAGATACGCAGTATTTT. Drawing the rest from reference TRBV5-6 and TRBJ2-3, the complete variable domain is DAGVTQSPTHLIKTRGQQVTLRCSPKSGHDTVSWYQQALGQGPQFIFQYYEEEERQRGNFPDRFSGHQFPNYSSELNVNALLLGDSALYLCASSSPKTGAVADTQYFGPGTRLTVL.

The rearrangement joins TRBV4-1 to TRBJ2-5, with TRBD2 matching 12 bases. The end of the DNA is better explained by TRBJ2-7, so the J call may be wrong. CDR3 length: 18 amino acids. Germline V gives CDR1 MGHRA, CDR2 YSYEKL. The CDR3 bases are TGCGCCAGCAGCCAAGATGGACTAGCGGGGACCCTCGGCTACGAGCAGTACTTC. This translates into CASSQDGLAGTLGYEQYF.

The V gene is TRBV27, the J gene TRBJ1-1; D is undetermined. The CDR3 is 12 residues long. Trimming removed 5 bases from V and 10 bases from J, with 14 bases in between. Per germline, CDR1 MNHEY and CDR2 SMNVEV (reference sequence). CDR3 residues: CASSDDLPGAFF. Here the CDR3 DNA reads TGTGCCAGCAGTGACGACCTCCCTGGAGCTTTCTTT.

This clonotype was seen only once. The genes are TRBV20-1 and TRBJ1-2; D is unclear. The V end was cut by 8 bases, the J end by 4 bases, with 8 bases between. Germline V gene lookup returns CDR1 DFQATT and CDR2 SNEGSKA (reference sequence). This CDR3 has 10 amino acids. Here the CDR3 reads CSPTSYGYTF. The CDR3 coding sequence is TGCAGTCCAACGAGCTATGGCTACACCTTC.

This chain joins TRBV7-2 and TRBJ1-1, with TRBD1 as a possible D gene (6 bases). Germline loops: CDR1 SGHTA, CDR2 FQGNSA. V shed 7 bases and J shed 5 bases, with 17 bases lying between them. The CDR3 loop spans 14 amino acids. Written as DNA, the CDR3 is TGTGCCAGCACCAGGTCAGGGGTCGGGACTGAAGCTTTCTTT. Translation gives CASTRSGVGTEAFF. Using reference TRBV7-2 and TRBJ1-1 for the parts outside the CDR3, the full variable domain is GAGVSQSPSNKVTEKGKDVELRCDPISGHTALYWYRQSLGQGLEFLIYFQGNSAPDKSGLPSDRFSAERTGGSVSTLTIQRTQQEDSAVYLCASTRSGVGTEAFFGQGTRLTVV.

The chain has TRBV7-6 and TRBJ2-7, with 8 bases fitting TRBD1. The trim removed 7 bases at V and 2 bases at J, leaving 10 bases unmatched. CDR1 and CDR2 from the germline V gene are SGHVS and FNYEAQ. This CDR3 region has 15 residues. The CDR3, as DNA: TGTGCCAGCAACGCAACCGACAGGGGCACCTACGAGCAGTACTTC. Encoded protein: CASNATDRGTYEQYF.

This rearrangement joins TRBV25-1 to TRBJ2-4; 11 nucleotides align to TRBD2. The CDR3 is 15 residues long. The germline V gene has CDR1 MGHDK and CDR2 SYGVNS. Trimming at V came to 6 bases and at J to 7 bases, leaving 8 bases not matched to a gene. The CDR3 protein is CASSAPGLAGNIQYF. For the CDR3, the DNA is TGTGCCAGCAGCGCCCCCGGACTAGCGGGTAACATTCAGTACTTC.

The sample holds a few counts of this clonotype. The chain recombines TRBV5-1 with TRBJ2-3; tentatively, D is TRBD2 (5 bases). The germline V and J ends were trimmed by 4 bases and 4 bases, with 22 bases remaining between them. Germline V gives CDR1 SGHRS, CDR2 YFSETQ. CDR3 length equals 17 residues. CDR3 DNA sequence: TGCGCCAGCAGCATGAGTACGGACTTCGTGTTTTCAGATACGCAGTATTTT. Translating it yields CASSMSTDFVFSDTQYF.

The V and J genes are TRBV6-1 and TRBJ2-3, with 7 bases lining up with TRBD2. With V trimmed by 6 bases and J by 0 bases, 15 bases remained unmatched. The germline V gene has CDR1 MNHNS and CDR2 SASEGT. The CDR3 has 18 amino acids. The CDR3 region is CASSLWGRAGESTDTQYF. CDR3 in DNA: TGTGCCAGCAGCCTATGGGGAAGGGCGGGAGAAAGCACAGATACGCAGTATTTT.

J is TRBJ2-1 and V is TRBV12-3 or TRBV12-4, with no clear D. CDR3 length equals 13 residues. The V and J ends lost 8 bases and 9 bases respectively, with 17 bases between them. CDR3 DNA sequence: TGTGCCAGCCAGTCTTGGATGGTGAGTGAGCAGTTCTTC. As protein: CASQSWMVSEQFF.

Remarks on this clonotype: Its ends do not fully match the called genes, so a read error is possible. This chain links TRBV4-1 with TRBJ1-4; D remains unclear. From germline, CDR1 is MGHRA and CDR2 YSYEKL. CDR3 length: 15 amino acids. The CDR3 region has the DNA TGCGCCGGCAGCCGCTCCGGGGCAACTAATGAAAAACTGTTTTTT. Protein sequence: CAGSRSGATNEKLFF.

In this sample, this clonotype turned up a few times. The chain carries TRBV7-9 and TRBJ2-1; 10 bases line up with TRBD2. CDR3 size: 16 residues. J lost 4 bases, V lost 6 bases, and 9 bases had no gene match. Germline loops: CDR1 SEHNR, CDR2 FQNEAQ (reference sequence). Written as DNA, the CDR3 is TGTGCCAGCAGTCAGCCGGGACTAGCGAGGTACAATGAGCAGTTCTTC. Translation: CASSQPGLARYNEQFF.

The chain uses TRBV20-1 and TRBJ2-5, with 9 bases aligning to TRBD2. This CDR3 is 17 amino acids long. The V segment lost 5 bases and the J segment 5 bases; nucleotides outside the gene matches: 18. Per germline, CDR1 DFQATT and CDR2 SNEGSKA (reference sequence). CDR3 loop: CSAGPGAGGFKRETQYF. The CDR3 nucleotides read TGCAGTGCTGGCCCCGGAGCGGGGGGCTTCAAGAGGGAGACCCAGTACTTC.

Note on this clonotype: A read error is possible here, since a much larger clone lies one base away. The CDR3 coding sequence is TGCAGCGTTGATGGGACTAGCGGGACCTCCTACGAGCAGTGCTTC. Its translation is CSVDGTSGTSYEQCF. V gene TRBV29-1 combines with J gene TRBJ2-7; 13 bases are a match to TRBD2. Germline V gene data show CDR1 as SQVTM and CDR2 as ANQGSEA. This CDR3 has 15 amino acids.

In regard to this clonotype: A junction boundary mismatches the germline segment, possibly from a read error. The chain joins TRBV5-1 to TRBJ1-6; 7 bases line up with TRBD1. Germline CDR1 is SGHRS and CDR2 is YFSETQ. This CDR3 contains 14 residues. The DNA of the CDR3 is TGCGCCAGCAGCTTGCAGGGGGATAATTCATCCCTCCACTTT. It codes for CASSLQGDNSSLHF.

This clonotype has a count of ten or more. V is TRBV10-3 and J is TRBJ2-7; D possibly corresponds to TRBD1 (5 bases). This CDR3 comprises 14 residues. Per germline, CDR1 ENHRY and CDR2 SYGVKD. V was pared by 2 bases and J by 6 bases, with 14 bases between. DNA for the CDR3: TGTGCCATCAGTGAGACCATAGCAGGGATCGAGCAGTACTTC. Protein sequence: CAISETIAGIEQYF.

On this clonotype itself: Since no conserved phenylalanine or tryptophan closes the CDR3, a read error is the likely cause. This chain uses TRBV5-1 with TRBJ2-1; D ambiguous. This CDR3 spans 13 amino acids. Trimming shortened V by 1 base and J by 6 bases, and 8 bases separated the two germline ends. CDR1 is SGHRS, CDR2 YFSETQ, per germline. CDR3 amino acids: CASSLSVPNEQFL. In nucleotides, the CDR3 is TGCGCCAGCAGCTTGTCCGTGCCCAATGAGCAGTTCTTG.

This rearrangement joins TRBV11-2 to TRBJ2-3; 9 positions agree with TRBD2. CDR3 length: 16 residues. J was trimmed by 6 bases and V by 2 bases; bases with no gene match: 9. Germline-derived CDR1 and CDR2 are SGHAT and FQNNGV. The CDR3 loop reads CASSLRAAGGPDTQYF. DNA for the CDR3: TGTGCCAGCAGCTTACGGGCCGCGGGGGGGCCCGATACGCAGTATTTT.

The chain couples TRBV20-1 to TRBJ2-1, with TRBD2 matching 8 bases. Germline V gene data show CDR1 as DFQATT and CDR2 as SNEGSKA (reference sequence). The length of the CDR3 is 13 residues. Losses at the gene ends were 7 bases for V and 4 bases for J; bases not matched to a gene: 6. In DNA, the CDR3 is TGCAGTGGTGGCGGGGGGAGATACAATGAGCAGTTCTTC. This encodes CSGGGGRYNEQFF.

The rearrangement links TRBV15 to TRBJ2-3; a weak D match, TRBD2 (6 bases). The CDR3 sequence is 14 residues long. Trimming pared 5 bases from V and 6 bases from J, leaving 15 bases between. Germline values: CDR1 LNHNV, CDR2 YYDKDF (reference sequence). DNA of the CDR3: TGTGCCACCAGCGGAGTTGGGGGACTGGATACGCAGTATTTT. It is translated as CATSGVGGLDTQYF.

This clonotype has more than one count but fewer than ten. This chain links TRBV7-2 with TRBJ1-1; no firm D call. V lost 1 base and J lost 0, with 9 bases in between. The CDR3 spans 15 residues. The germline gives CDR1 SGHTA, CDR2 FQGNSA. The CDR3 loop is CASSLGVRMNTEAFF. The CDR3 DNA follows: TGTGCCAGCAGCTTAGGGGTGCGCATGAACACTGAAGCTTTCTTT.

This clonotype was seen a few times. This chain links TRBV4-2 with TRBJ2-3, with TRBD1 matching 8 bases. This CDR3 is built from 14 residues. Germline CDR1 LGHNA, CDR2 YNFKEQ. V lost 3 bases and J lost 5; bases outside the gene matches: 4. The CDR3 is CASSQGQEGDTQYF. CDR3 in DNA: TGTGCCAGCAGCCAGGGACAGGAGGGAGATACGCAGTATTTT.

In the case of this clonotype: The conserved final phenylalanine or tryptophan is absent from the CDR3, which likely points to a read error. The chain carries TRBV9 and TRBJ2-7; possible D gene TRBD2, 6 bases. This CDR3 is built from 16 residues. Looked up from germline, CDR1 is SGDLS and CDR2 is YYNGEE. The CDR3 loop reads CVSSPRRRDLSYEQYL. CDR3 bases: TGTGTCAGCAGCCCCCGGAGGAGGGACCTTTCCTACGAGCAGTACTTA.

This clonotype appeared a few times. The V call is TRBV5-1, the J call TRBJ2-1; 10 nucleotides agree with TRBD2. The ends lost 3 bases at V and 3 bases at J; junction bases unmatched: 6. Germline V gene lookup returns CDR1 SGHRS and CDR2 YFSETQ. The CDR3 loop spans 16 amino acids. DNA of the CDR3: TGCGCCAGCAGCTCGAGGACTAGCGGACTCTACAATGAGCAGTTCTTC. It yields the protein CASSSRTSGLYNEQFF.

This clonotype occurred many times. The chain employs TRBV5-5 and TRBJ2-3; D remains unclear. Germline V CDR1 and CDR2: SGHKS, YYEKEE (reference sequence). V was trimmed by 7 bases and J by 6 bases, leaving 9 bases between them. The CDR3 contains 11 residues. CDR3 sequence reads: CASPNGDTQYF. DNA of the CDR3: TGTGCCAGCCCCAATGGCGATACGCAGTATTTT.

The V call is TRBV3-1, the J call TRBJ2-7; D is uncertain. In germline, CDR1 is LGHDT, CDR2 YNNKEL (reference sequence). The CDR3 covers 15 residues. The V and J ends lost 3 bases and 0 bases respectively, with 12 bases between them. The CDR3 reads CASSHLSTSSYEQYF. The CDR3 nucleotides are TGTGCCAGCAGCCACCTCTCCACGAGCTCCTACGAGCAGTACTTC.

This clonotype showed up just a few times. The CDR3 DNA follows: TGTGCCAGAAGGGGCTGGACTAGCGGGGTAGGAGAGACCCAGTACTTC. It specifies CARRGWTSGVGETQYF. V gene TRBV6-5 combines with J gene TRBJ2-5, with 12 bases aligning to TRBD2. Germline trimming cut 9 bases from V and 4 bases from J; bases unmatched to any gene: 12. Germline V gene lookup returns CDR1 MNHEY and CDR2 SVGAGI. This CDR3 region has 16 residues.

The chain carries TRBV20-1 and TRBJ1-4; 12 bases align to TRBD1. The germline CDR1 and CDR2 sequences are DFQATT and SNEGSKA (reference sequence). J lost 8 bases, V lost 6 bases, and 13 bases had no gene match. The CDR3 has 16 residues. The CDR3 region is CSAQRGQGALSEKLFF. In nucleotides, the CDR3 is TGCAGTGCCCAGAGGGGACAGGGGGCGCTTAGCGAAAAACTGTTTTTT.